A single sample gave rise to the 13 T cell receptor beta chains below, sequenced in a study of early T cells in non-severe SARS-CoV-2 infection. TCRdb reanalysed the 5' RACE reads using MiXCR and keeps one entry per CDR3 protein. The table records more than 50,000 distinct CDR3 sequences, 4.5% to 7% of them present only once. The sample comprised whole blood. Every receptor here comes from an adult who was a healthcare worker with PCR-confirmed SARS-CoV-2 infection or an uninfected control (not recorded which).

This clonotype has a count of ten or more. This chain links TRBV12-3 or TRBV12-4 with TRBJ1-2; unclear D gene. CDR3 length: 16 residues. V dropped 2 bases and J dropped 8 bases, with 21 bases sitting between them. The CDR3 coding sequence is TGTGCCAGCAGTTTAAGGAAACCGGGAGGGAAAGGCGGCTACACCTTC. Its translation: CASSLRKPGGKGGYTF.

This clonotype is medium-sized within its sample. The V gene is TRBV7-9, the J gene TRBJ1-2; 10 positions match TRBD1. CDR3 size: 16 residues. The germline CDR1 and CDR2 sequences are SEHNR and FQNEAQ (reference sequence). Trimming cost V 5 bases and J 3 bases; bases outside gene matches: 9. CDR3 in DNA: TGTGCCAGCAGCCCACCCCTAGGACAGGGGGACTATGGCTACACCTTC. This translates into CASSPPLGQGDYGYTF. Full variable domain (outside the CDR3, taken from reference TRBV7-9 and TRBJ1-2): DTGVSQNPRHKITKRGQNVTFRCDPISEHNRLYWYRQTLGQGPEFLTYFQNEAQLEKSRLLSDRFSAERPKGSFSTLEIQRTEQGDSAMYLCASSPPLGQGDYGYTFGSGTRLTVV.

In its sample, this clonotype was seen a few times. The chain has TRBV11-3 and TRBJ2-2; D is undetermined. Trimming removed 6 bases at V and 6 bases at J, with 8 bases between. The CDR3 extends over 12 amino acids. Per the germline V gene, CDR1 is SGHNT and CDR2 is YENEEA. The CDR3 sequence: CASSGVSGELFF. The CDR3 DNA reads TGTGCCAGCAGTGGGGTTTCCGGGGAGCTGTTTTTT. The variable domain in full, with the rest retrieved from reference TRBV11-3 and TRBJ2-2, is EAGVVQSPRYKIIEKKQPVAFWCNPISGHNTLYWYLQNLGQGPELLIRYENEEAVDDSQLPKDRFSAERLKGVDSTLKIQPAELGDSAVYLCASSGVSGELFFGEGSRLTVL.

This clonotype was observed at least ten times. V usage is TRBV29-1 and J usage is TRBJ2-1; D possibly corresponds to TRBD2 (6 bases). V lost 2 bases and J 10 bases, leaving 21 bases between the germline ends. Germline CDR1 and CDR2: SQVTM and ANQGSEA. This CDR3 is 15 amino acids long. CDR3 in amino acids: CSVEFSQLGRREQFF. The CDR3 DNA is TGCAGCGTTGAATTTTCGCAACTAGGGAGGCGGGAGCAGTTCTTC.

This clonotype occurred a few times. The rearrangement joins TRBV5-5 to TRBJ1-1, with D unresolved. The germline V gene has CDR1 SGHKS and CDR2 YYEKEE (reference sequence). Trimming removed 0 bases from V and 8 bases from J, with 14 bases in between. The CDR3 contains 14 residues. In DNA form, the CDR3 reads TGTGCCAGCAGCTTGGCCGGTAAGGTATCCGAAGCTTTCTTT. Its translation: CASSLAGKVSEAFF.

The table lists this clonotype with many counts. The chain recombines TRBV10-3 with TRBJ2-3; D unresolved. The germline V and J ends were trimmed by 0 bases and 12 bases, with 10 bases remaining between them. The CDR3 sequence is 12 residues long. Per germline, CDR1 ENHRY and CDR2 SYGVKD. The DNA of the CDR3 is TGTGCCATCAGTGAGTCGAGCCAATACCAGTATTTT. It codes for CAISESSQYQYF.

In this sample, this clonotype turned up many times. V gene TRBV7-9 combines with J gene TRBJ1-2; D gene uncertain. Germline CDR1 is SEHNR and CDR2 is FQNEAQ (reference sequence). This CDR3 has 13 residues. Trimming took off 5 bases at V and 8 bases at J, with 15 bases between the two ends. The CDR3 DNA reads TGTGCCAGCAGCCCGGGCCTTTTGGGAGGCTACACCTTC. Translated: CASSPGLLGGYTF.

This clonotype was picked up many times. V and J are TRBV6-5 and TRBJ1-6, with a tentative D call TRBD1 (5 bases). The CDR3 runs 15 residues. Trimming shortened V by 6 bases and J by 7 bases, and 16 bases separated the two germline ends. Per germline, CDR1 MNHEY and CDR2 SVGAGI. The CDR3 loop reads CASRAGAGGNSPLHF. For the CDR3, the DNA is TGTGCCAGCAGGGCCGGGGCAGGCGGGAATTCACCCCTCCACTTT.

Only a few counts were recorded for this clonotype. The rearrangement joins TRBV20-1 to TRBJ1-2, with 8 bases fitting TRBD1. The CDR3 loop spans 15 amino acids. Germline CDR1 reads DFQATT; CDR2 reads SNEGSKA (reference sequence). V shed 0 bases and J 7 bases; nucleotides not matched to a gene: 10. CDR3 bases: TGCAGTGCTAGAGACCCCTTGAGGACAGGGTTTGGCTACACCTTC. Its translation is CSARDPLRTGFGYTF.

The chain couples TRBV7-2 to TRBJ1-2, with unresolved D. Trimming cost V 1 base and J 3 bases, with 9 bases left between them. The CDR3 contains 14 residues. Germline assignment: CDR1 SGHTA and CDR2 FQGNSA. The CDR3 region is CASSLDGSDYGYTF. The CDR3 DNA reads TGTGCCAGCAGCTTAGATGGATCCGACTATGGCTACACCTTC.

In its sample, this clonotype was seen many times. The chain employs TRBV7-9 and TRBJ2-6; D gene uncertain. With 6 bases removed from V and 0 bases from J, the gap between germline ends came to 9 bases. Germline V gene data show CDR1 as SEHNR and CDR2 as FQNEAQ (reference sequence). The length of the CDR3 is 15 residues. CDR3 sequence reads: CASRKANSGANVLTF. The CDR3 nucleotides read TGTGCCAGCAGGAAAGCGAACTCTGGGGCCAACGTCCTGACTTTC.

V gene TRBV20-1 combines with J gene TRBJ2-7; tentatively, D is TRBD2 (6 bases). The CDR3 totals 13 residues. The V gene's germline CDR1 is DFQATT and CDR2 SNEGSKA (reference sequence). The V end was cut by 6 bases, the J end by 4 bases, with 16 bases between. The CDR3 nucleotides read TGCAGTGCGTCCCAGGGACTTACTTACGAGCAGTACTTC. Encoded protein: CSASQGLTYEQYF.

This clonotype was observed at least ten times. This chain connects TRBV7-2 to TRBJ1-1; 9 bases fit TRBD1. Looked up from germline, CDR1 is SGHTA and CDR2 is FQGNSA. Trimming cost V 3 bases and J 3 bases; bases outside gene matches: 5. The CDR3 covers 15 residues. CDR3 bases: TGTGCCAGCAGCTTTACAGGGGGCGTCCACACTGAAGCTTTCTTT. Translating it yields CASSFTGGVHTEAFF.